This TCR beta chain was obtained from a study of cytomegalovirus exposure and HLA in healthy donors. Study-level points and caveats: A missense DCLRE1C variant was associated with V- and J-gene trimming of TCR beta chains in a later analysis, and an independent cohort replicated the association. Sequencing depth roughly uniform across donors was assumed in presence/absence analyses. Earlier results showed most TCR beta V segments being productive about 87% or about 30% of the time.

The sample holds a few counts of this clone. What it binds is unknown. The PCR ran on 60 Vbeta and 13 Jbeta primers. The protocol was immunoSEQ multiplex PCR, while the TCRdb copy is restricted to in-frame clones and leaves out a portion. The sample lists roughly 100,000 clones, roughly 70% occurring once. The source material was PBMCs. This sequence was found in a middle-aged man in good health and CMV-seronegative.

The CDR3: CASSQFPLAGASYNEQFF. The CDR3 DNA sequence: TGCGCCAGCAGCCAATTTCCCCTAGCGGGGGCCTCCTACAATGAGCAGTTCTTC. The chain combines TRBV4-1 with TRBJ2-1; 10 bases agree with TRBD2. Germline values: CDR1 MGHRA, CDR2 YSYEKL. The CDR3 consists of 18 residues. With V trimmed by 2 bases and J by 0 bases, 7 bases remained unmatched.